This T cell receptor beta chain was sequenced for a study of beta chain features in type 1 diabetes. In this sample, this clone turned up a few times. Expressed TCRB transcripts were sequenced, since all the RNA that had been isolated was reverse transcribed. Profiling relied on immunoSEQ multiplex PCR, and the TCRdb table lists in-frame clones only, not all of them. This sample has roughly 40,000 clones, with roughly 50% found just once. The sample was central memory CD4+ T cells from blood. This TCR was sampled from a woman between 18 and 29 years old in good health.

The CDR3 loop is CASGEGGYGYTF. DNA of the CDR3: TGTGCCAGTGGCGAGGGTGGCTATGGCTACACCTTC. This sequence joins TRBV19 and TRBJ1-2; no clear D. V gave up 8 bases and J gave up 4 bases, with 11 bases separating them. The V gene's germline CDR1 is LNHDA and CDR2 SQIVND (reference sequence). CDR3 length: 12 residues.